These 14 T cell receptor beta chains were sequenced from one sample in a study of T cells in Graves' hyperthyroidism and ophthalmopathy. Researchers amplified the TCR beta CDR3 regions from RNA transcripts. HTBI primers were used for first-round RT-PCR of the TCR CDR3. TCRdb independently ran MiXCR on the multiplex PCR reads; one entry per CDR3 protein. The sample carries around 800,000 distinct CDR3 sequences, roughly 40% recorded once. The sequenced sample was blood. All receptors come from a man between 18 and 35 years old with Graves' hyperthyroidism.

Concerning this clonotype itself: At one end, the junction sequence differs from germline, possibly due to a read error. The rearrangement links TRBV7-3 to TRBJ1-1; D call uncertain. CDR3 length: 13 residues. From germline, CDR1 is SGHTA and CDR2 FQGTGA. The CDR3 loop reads CASTLALNTEAFF. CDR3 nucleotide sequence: TGTGCCAGCACCTTAGCACTGAACACTGAAGCTTTCTTT.

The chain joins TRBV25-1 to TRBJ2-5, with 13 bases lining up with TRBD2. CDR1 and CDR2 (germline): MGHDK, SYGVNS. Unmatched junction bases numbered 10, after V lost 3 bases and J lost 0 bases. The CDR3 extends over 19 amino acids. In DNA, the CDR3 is TGTGCCAGCAGTGACCTCTCGGGACTAGCGGGGCCCTACCAAGAGACCCAGTACTTC. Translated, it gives CASSDLSGLAGPYQETQYF. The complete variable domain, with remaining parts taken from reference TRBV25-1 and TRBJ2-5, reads EADIYQTPRYLVIGTGKKITLECSQTMGHDKMYWYQQDPGMELHLIHYSYGVNSTEKGDLSSESTVSRIRTEHFPLTLESARPSHTSQYLCASSDLSGLAGPYQETQYFGPGTRLLVL.

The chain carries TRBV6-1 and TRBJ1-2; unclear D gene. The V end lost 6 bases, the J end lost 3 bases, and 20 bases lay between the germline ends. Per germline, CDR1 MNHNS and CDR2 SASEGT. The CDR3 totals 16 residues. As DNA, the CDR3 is TGTGCCAGCAGCGAACGGACCCGAGAGGGTCACTATGGCTACACCTTC. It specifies CASSERTREGHYGYTF.

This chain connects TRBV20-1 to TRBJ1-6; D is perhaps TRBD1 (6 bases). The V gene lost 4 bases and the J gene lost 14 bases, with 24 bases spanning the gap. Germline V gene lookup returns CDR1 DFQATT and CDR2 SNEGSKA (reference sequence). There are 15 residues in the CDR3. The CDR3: CSAIEGRGAAGTLHF. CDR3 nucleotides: TGCAGTGCTATTGAGGGGCGGGGGGCCGCGGGGACCCTCCACTTT.

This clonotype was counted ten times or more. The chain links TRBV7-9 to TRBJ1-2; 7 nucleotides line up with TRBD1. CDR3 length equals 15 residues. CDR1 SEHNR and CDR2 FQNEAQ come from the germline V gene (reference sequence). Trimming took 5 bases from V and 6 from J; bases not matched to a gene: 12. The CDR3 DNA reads TGTGCCAGCAGCCCACAAACCAGGGGGTGGGATGGCTACACCTTC. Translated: CASSPQTRGWDGYTF. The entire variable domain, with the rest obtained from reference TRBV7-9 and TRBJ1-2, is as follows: DTGVSQNPRHKITKRGQNVTFRCDPISEHNRLYWYRQTLGQGPEFLTYFQNEAQLEKSRLLSDRFSAERPKGSFSTLEIQRTEQGDSAMYLCASSPQTRGWDGYTFGSGTRLTVV.

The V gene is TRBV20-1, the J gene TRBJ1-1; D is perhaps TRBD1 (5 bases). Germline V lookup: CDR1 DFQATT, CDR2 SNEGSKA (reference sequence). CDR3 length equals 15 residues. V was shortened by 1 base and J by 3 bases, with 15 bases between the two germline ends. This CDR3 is CSARADRAQYTEAFF. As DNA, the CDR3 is TGCAGTGCTAGAGCAGACAGAGCGCAGTACACTGAAGCTTTCTTT.

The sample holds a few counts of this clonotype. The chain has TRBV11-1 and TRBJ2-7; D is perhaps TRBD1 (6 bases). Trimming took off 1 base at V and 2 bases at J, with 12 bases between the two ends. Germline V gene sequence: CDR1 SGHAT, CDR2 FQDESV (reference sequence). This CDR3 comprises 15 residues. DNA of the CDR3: TGTGCCAGCAGCTTAGAAGGGGGAGTGACCTACGAGCAGTACTTC. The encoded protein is CASSLEGGVTYEQYF.

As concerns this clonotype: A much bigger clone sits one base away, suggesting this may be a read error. CDR3 sequence: CAGSEDGPNTEAFF. The CDR3 coding sequence is TGTGCCGGCAGTGAAGACGGCCCGAACACTGAAGCTTTCTTT. The J gene is TRBJ1-1, the V gene TRBV2; D is ambiguous. This CDR3 spans 14 amino acids. Germline loops: CDR1 SNHLY, CDR2 FYNNEI.

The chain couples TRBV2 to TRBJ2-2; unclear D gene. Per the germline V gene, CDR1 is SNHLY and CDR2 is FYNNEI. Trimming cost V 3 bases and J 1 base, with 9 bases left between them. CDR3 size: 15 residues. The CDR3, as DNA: TGTGCCAGCAGTGACAACCAACTGAACACCGGGGAGCTGTTTTTT. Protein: CASSDNQLNTGELFF.

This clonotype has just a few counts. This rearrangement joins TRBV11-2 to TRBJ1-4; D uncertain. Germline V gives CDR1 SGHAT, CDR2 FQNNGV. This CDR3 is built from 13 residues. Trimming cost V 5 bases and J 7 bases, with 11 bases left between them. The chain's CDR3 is CASSQDRVEKLFF. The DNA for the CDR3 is TGTGCCAGCAGCCAAGATCGAGTTGAAAAACTGTTTTTT.

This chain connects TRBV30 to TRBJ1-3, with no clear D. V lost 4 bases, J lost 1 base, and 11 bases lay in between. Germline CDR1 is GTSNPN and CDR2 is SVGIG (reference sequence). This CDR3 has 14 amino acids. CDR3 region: CAWTLGSSGNTIYF. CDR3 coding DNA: TGTGCCTGGACATTAGGGTCATCTGGAAACACCATATATTTT.

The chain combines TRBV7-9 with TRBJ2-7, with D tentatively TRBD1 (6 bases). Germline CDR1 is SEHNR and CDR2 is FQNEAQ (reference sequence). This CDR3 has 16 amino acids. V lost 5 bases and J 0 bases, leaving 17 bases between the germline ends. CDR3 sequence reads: CASSPSRQAISYEQYF. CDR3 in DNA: TGTGCCAGCAGCCCGTCCAGACAGGCTATCTCCTACGAGCAGTACTTC.

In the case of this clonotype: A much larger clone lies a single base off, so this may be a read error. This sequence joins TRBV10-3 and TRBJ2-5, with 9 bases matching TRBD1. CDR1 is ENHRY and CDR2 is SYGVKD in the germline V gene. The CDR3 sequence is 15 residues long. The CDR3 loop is CATSETGQGQETQYF. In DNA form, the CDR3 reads TGTGCCACCAGTGAGACGGGACAGGGCCAAGAGACCCAGTACTTC.

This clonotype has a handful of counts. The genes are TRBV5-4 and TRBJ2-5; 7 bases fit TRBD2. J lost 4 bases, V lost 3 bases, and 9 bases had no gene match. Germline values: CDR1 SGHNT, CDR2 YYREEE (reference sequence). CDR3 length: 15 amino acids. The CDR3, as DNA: TGTGCCAGCAGCTCGGGCGGGAGCGCCCCAGAGACCCAGTACTTC. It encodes CASSSGGSAPETQYF. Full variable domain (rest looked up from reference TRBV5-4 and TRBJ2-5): ETGVTQSPTHLIKTRGQQVTLRCSSQSGHNTVSWYQQALGQGPQFIFQYYREEENGRGNFPPRFSGLQFPNYSSELNVNALELDDSALYLCASSSGGSAPETQYFGPGTRLLVL.